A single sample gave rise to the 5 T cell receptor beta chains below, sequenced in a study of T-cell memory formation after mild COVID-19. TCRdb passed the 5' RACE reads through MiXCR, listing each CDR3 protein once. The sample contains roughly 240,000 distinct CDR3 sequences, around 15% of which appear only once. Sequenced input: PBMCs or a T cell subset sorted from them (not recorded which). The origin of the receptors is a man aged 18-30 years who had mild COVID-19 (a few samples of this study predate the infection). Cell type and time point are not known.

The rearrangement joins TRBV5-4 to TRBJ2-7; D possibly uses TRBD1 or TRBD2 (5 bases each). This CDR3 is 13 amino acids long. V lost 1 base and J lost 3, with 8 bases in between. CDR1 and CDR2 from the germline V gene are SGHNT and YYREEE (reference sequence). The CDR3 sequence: CASSLFGGYEQYV. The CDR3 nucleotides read TGTGCCAGCAGCTTGTTTGGGGGCTACGAGCAGTACGTC.

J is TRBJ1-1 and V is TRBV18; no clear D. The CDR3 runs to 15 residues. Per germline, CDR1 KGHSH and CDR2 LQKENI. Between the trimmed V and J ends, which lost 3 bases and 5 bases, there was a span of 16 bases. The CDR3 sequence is CASSPPSLSETEAFF. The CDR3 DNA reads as TGTGCCAGCTCACCTCCTAGCCTTTCGGAGACTGAAGCTTTCTTT.

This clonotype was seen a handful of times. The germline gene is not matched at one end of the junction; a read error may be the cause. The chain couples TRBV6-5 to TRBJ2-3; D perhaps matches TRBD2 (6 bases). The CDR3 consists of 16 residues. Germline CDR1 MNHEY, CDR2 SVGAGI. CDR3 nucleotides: TGTGCCAGCAGTCACTCCGGGGGAGGCCCACCAGATACGCAGTATTTT. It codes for CASSHSGGGPPDTQYF.

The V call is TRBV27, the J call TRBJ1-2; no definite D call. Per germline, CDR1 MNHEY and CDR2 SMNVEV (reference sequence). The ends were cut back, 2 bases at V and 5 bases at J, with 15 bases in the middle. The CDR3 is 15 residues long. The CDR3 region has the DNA TGTGCCAGCAGTTTAGCGAGAGGCGGGGAATATGGCTACACCTTC. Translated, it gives CASSLARGGEYGYTF.

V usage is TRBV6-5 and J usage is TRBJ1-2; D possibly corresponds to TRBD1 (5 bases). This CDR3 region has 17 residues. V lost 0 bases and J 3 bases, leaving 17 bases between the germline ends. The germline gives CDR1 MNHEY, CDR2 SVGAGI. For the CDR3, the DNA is TGTGCCAGCAGTTACTCCCTAACAAGGGGCGCTCACTATGGCTACACCTTC. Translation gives CASSYSLTRGAHYGYTF.